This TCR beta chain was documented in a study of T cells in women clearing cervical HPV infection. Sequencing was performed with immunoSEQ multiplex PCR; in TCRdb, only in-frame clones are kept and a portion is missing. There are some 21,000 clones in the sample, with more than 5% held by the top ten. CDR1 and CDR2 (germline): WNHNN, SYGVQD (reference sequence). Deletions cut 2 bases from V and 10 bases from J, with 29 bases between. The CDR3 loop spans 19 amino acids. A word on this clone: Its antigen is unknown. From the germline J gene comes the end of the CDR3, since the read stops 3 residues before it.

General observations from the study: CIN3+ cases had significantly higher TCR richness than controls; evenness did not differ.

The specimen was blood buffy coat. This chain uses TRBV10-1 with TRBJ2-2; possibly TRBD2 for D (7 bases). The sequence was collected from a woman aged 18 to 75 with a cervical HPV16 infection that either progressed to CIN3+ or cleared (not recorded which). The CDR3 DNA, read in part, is TGCGCCAGCAGTGAGGAGGGGGGGCTCGACGCACTGGGGCCTGAGGAG. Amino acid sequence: CASSEEGGLDALGPEE. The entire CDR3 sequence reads CASSEEGGLDALGPEELFF.